This TCR beta chain comes out of a study of blood T cell repertoires in COVID-19. In the study's own analysis: Cell counts per sample came from amplifying reference gene primers. Generated by immunoSEQ multiplex PCR, the TCRdb table keeps only in-frame clones and is missing some. V, J and clone size are those of that table, while D and trimming were read from the DNA. The sample has about 270,000 clones; 90% are singletons. Germline V CDR1 and CDR2: LNHDA, SQIVND (reference sequence). Trimming took 6 bases from V and 2 from J, leaving 19 bases between them. The CDR3 sequence is 17 residues long. The sample comprised PBMCs or T cells enriched from blood (not recorded which). The rearrangement links TRBV19 to TRBJ2-2; TRBD2 might be the D (6 bases). The TCR was taken from a young woman with acute COVID-19. The CDR3 spells CASSPPRRSGNTGELFF. In DNA form, the CDR3 reads TGTGCCAGTAGCCCCCCGAGGCGTAGCGGTAACACCGGGGAGCTGTTTTTT.